A selection of T cell receptor beta chains follows, all from one sample in a study of T cells in Graves' hyperthyroidism and ophthalmopathy. TCRdb fed the multiplex PCR reads into MiXCR, producing one record per CDR3 protein. Here the sample spans approximately 600,000 distinct CDR3 sequences, around 15% being singletons. The specimen sequenced was blood. Every receptor here comes from a woman aged 40 to 55 with Graves' ophthalmopathy. The CDR3 runs from the conserved cysteine through the conserved F or W. The order of the fields is J gene, D gene, V gene, clone size, CDR3 protein, CDR3 DNA. The D gene is left open where the match is weak. Expanded clones are given a class, and other clones once, few, many or no size at all.

J: TRBJ2-7; D: -; V: TRBV12-3/TRBV12-4; size: many; CDR3: CASSFGAASSYEQYF; DNA: TGTGCCAGCAGTTTTGGAGCCGCGAGCTCCTACGAGCAGTACTTC
J: TRBJ1-3; D: -; V: TRBV6-5; size: many; CDR3: CASSYSRGRGNTIYF; DNA: TGTGCCAGCAGTTACTCCAGGGGTAGGGGAAACACCATATATTTT
J: TRBJ1-2; D: -; V: TRBV12-3/TRBV12-4; size: many; CDR3: CASSPTGGKGGYGYTF; DNA: TGTGCCAGCAGTCCAACCGGGGGCAAGGGTGGCTATGGCTACACCTTC
J: TRBJ1-2; D: -; V: TRBV6-1; size: once; CDR3: CASSPSLLGGPNYGYTF; DNA: TGTGCCAGCAGTCCCTCCCTCCTTGGCGGGCCGAACTATGGCTACACCTTC
J: TRBJ2-7; D: -; V: TRBV29-1; size: -; CDR3: CSVGGTTVYEQYF; DNA: TGCAGCGTTGGCGGGACAACCGTCTACGAGCAGTACTTC
J: TRBJ2-3; D: TRBD2; V: TRBV12-3/TRBV12-4; size: many; CDR3: CASSFRLAGVDTQYF; DNA: TGTGCCAGCTCATTTAGGTTAGCGGGAGTAGATACGCAGTATTTT
J: TRBJ1-5; D: -; V: TRBV2; size: -; CDR3: CASSEAPGLVQDQPQHF; DNA: TGTGCCAGCAGTGAAGCCCCGGGGTTGGTCCAAGATCAGCCCCAGCATTTT
J: TRBJ1-1; D: -; V: TRBV11-2; size: many; CDR3: CASSFEQAEAFF; DNA: TGTGCCAGCAGCTTCGAACAAGCTGAAGCTTTCTTT
J: TRBJ2-7; D: -; V: TRBV14; size: -; CDR3: CASSQDPQGGKDEQYF; DNA: TGTGCCAGCAGCCAAGATCCGCAAGGGGGGAAGGACGAGCAGTACTTC
J: TRBJ1-1; D: -; V: TRBV19; size: many; CDR3: CASSLSPGVTEAFF; DNA: TGTGCCAGTAGTCTCTCGCCCGGGGTCACTGAAGCTTTCTTT
J: TRBJ1-1; D: -; V: TRBV19; size: once; CDR3: CASSPIWWATEAFF; DNA: TGTGCCAGTAGTCCTATCTGGTGGGCCACTGAAGCTTTCTTT
J: TRBJ2-1; D: TRBD2; V: TRBV6-2/TRBV6-3; size: many; CDR3: CASRLSGAREQFF; DNA: TGTGCCAGCAGACTTAGCGGGGCCAGGGAGCAGTTCTTC
J: TRBJ1-5; D: -; V: TRBV28; size: many; CDR3: CASSLWNRELGIRPQHF; DNA: TGTGCCAGCAGTTTATGGAACAGGGAGCTCGGGATTCGGCCCCAGCATTTT
J: TRBJ2-5; D: -; V: TRBV27; size: many; CDR3: CASSPQRSQETQYF; DNA: TGTGCCAGCAGTCCCCAGCGGTCCCAAGAGACCCAGTACTTC
J: TRBJ1-2; D: -; V: TRBV29-1; size: many; CDR3: CSVVLGSNYGYTF; DNA: TGCAGCGTTGTTTTAGGGTCTAACTATGGCTACACCTTC
J: TRBJ2-5; D: -; V: TRBV5-6; size: -; CDR3: CASSYLPMGQETQYF; DNA: TGTGCCAGCAGCTACCTACCGATGGGTCAAGAGACCCAGTACTTC
J: TRBJ2-2; D: -; V: TRBV5-1; size: -; CDR3: CASSADGGTSGELFF; DNA: TGCGCCAGCAGCGCCGACGGGGGAACGAGCGGGGAGCTGTTTTTT
J: TRBJ1-2; D: TRBD1; V: TRBV12-3/TRBV12-4; size: few; CDR3: CASSRGQGDGYTF; DNA: TGTGCCAGCAGTAGGGGACAGGGGGATGGCTACACCTTC
J: TRBJ1-1; D: -; V: TRBV7-2; size: many; CDR3: CASTPGWSGTEAFF; DNA: TGTGCCAGCACCCCCGGTTGGTCGGGCACTGAAGCTTTCTTT
J: TRBJ2-7; D: TRBD2; V: TRBV20-1; size: many; CDR3: CSAPTSGGLYEQYF; DNA: TGCAGTGCACCAACTAGCGGGGGGCTCTACGAGCAGTACTTC
J: TRBJ1-1; D: TRBD1; V: TRBV14; size: few; CDR3: CASSRPQGRGVHYREMNTGAFF; DNA: TGTGCCAGCAGCCGACCACAGGGGCGGGGAGTACATTATCGGGAAATGAACACTGGAGCTTTCTTT
J: TRBJ2-2; D: TRBD2; V: TRBV13; size: -; CDR3: CASSTGLAGPTGELFF; DNA: TGTGCCAGCAGCACCGGACTAGCGGGACCCACCGGGGAGCTGTTTTTT
J: TRBJ2-7; D: -; V: TRBV6-1; size: many; CDR3: CASSVQGLHYEQYF; DNA: TGTGCCAGCAGTGTCCAAGGACTACACTACGAGCAGTACTTC
J: TRBJ2-4; D: TRBD2; V: TRBV4-2; size: many; CDR3: CASSQLAGGPAKNIQYF; DNA: TGTGCCAGCAGCCAACTAGCGGGAGGGCCAGCCAAAAACATTCAGTACTTC
J: TRBJ1-5; D: -; V: TRBV6-1; size: many; CDR3: CASSEQGHQPQHF; DNA: TGTGCCAGCAGTGAACAGGGGCATCAGCCCCAGCATTTT
J: TRBJ1-2; D: -; V: TRBV27; size: many; CDR3: CASSSQESYNYGYTF; DNA: TGTGCCAGCAGTTCGCAAGAGTCCTATAACTATGGCTACACCTTC
J: TRBJ2-5; D: -; V: TRBV20-1; size: -; CDR3: CSARITYQETQYF; DNA: TGCAGTGCTAGAATTACGTACCAAGAGACCCAGTACTTC
J: TRBJ2-3; D: -; V: TRBV19; size: few; CDR3: CASSISDTQYF; DNA: TGTGCCAGTAGTATTTCCGATACGCAGTATTTT
J: TRBJ1-1; D: -; V: TRBV6-2/TRBV6-3; size: -; CDR3: CASRRWGRDTEAFF; DNA: TGTGCCAGCAGACGTTGGGGTCGGGACACTGAAGCTTTCTTT
J: TRBJ1-1; D: TRBD1; V: TRBV14; size: -; CDR3: CASSGQGRGTEAFF; DNA: TGTGCCAGCAGCGGACAGGGGAGGGGAACTGAAGCTTTCTTT
J: TRBJ2-7; D: -; V: TRBV5-1; size: many; CDR3: CASSSLTGGYEQYF; DNA: TGCGCCAGCAGCTCGCTGACAGGAGGATACGAGCAGTACTTC
J: TRBJ1-2; D: TRBD1; V: TRBV11-2; size: -; CDR3: CASSLDNPDRELGTNYGYTF; DNA: TGTGCCAGCAGCTTAGATAACCCGGACAGGGAGCTAGGGACCAACTATGGCTACACCTTC
J: TRBJ2-7; D: -; V: TRBV28; size: many; CDR3: CASSFPTTPRRTYEQYF; DNA: TGTGCCAGCAGTTTCCCAACGACACCAAGGCGGACCTACGAGCAGTACTTC
J: TRBJ1-1; D: -; V: TRBV19; size: many; CDR3: CASRATFSGLNTEAFF; DNA: TGTGCCAGTAGAGCAACCTTCAGTGGGCTGAACACTGAAGCTTTCTTT
J: TRBJ2-7; D: -; V: TRBV18; size: -; CDR3: CASSPEPGQINSYEQYF; DNA: TGTGCCAGCTCACCCGAACCAGGACAGATAAACTCCTACGAGCAGTACTTC
J: TRBJ1-2; D: -; V: TRBV5-4; size: -; CDR3: CASSLKREYGYTF; DNA: TGTGCCAGCAGCTTGAAGAGGGAGTATGGCTACACCTTC
J: TRBJ2-7; D: -; V: TRBV6-5; size: many; CDR3: CASSYGGARSYEQYF; DNA: TGTGCCAGCAGTTACGGGGGGGCCCGCTCCTACGAGCAGTACTTC